The 12 T cell receptor beta chains in this list originate from one sample, sequenced in a study of T cells after yellow fever vaccination. TCRdb analysed the 5' RACE reads with MiXCR anew, one entry per CDR3 protein. Among about 340,000 distinct CDR3 sequences listed, roughly 8.7% were seen once. Material: PBMCs, obtained on the day of the first yellow fever vaccination. The receptor source for this set is a young man who received the YFV17D yellow fever vaccine.

This clonotype was seen many times. The genes are TRBV6-5 and TRBJ2-2; 8 bases agree with TRBD1. Trimming removed 4 bases from V and 6 bases from J; junction bases left unmatched: 7. The germline V gene encodes CDR1 MNHEY and CDR2 SVGAGI. The CDR3 extends over 15 amino acids. CDR3 coding DNA: TGTGCCAGCAGTTCCCGCATGACAGGGGCCGGGGAGCTGTTTTTT. Amino acid sequence: CASSSRMTGAGELFF.

This clonotype was observed at least ten times. This chain uses TRBV20-1 with TRBJ1-1; D is possibly TRBD1 (6 bases). The germline V and J ends were trimmed by 1 base and 4 bases, with 13 bases remaining between them. This CDR3 has 14 residues. From germline, CDR1 is DFQATT and CDR2 SNEGSKA (reference sequence). The CDR3 nucleotides read TGCAGTGCTAGAGCCGGACAGAGGCCCACTGAAGCTTTCTTT. This encodes CSARAGQRPTEAFF.

The V gene is TRBV11-2, the J gene TRBJ2-1, with D hard to call. The CDR3 sequence is 18 residues long. CDR1 is SGHAT and CDR2 is FQNNGV in the germline V gene. The V and J ends lost 4 bases and 0 bases respectively, with 19 bases between them. For the CDR3, the DNA is TGTGCCAGCAGCTCCCCAGGCTGGGATATGAGCTCCTACAATGAGCAGTTCTTC. Amino acids: CASSSPGWDMSSYNEQFF.

The genes are TRBV6-5 and TRBJ1-2, with TRBD1 matching over 10 bases. Trimming took 4 bases from V and 4 from J; bases not matched to a gene: 6. This CDR3 has 15 residues. Germline V gene lookup returns CDR1 MNHEY and CDR2 SVGAGI. The CDR3 sequence is CASSSVGQGIYGYTF. CDR3 DNA: TGTGCCAGCAGTTCCGTGGGACAGGGGATCTATGGCTACACCTTC.

This clonotype was detected a few times. This chain joins TRBV12-3 or TRBV12-4 and TRBJ2-1; 10 bases agree with TRBD2. With V trimmed by 4 bases and J by 0 bases, 6 bases remained unmatched. CDR3 length: 17 amino acids. The CDR3 here is CASSWSGGASSYNEQFF. CDR3 nucleotide sequence: TGTGCCAGCAGTTGGAGCGGGGGGGCGAGCTCCTACAATGAGCAGTTCTTC.

The sample holds a few counts of this clonotype. The J gene is TRBJ1-4, the V gene TRBV11-2; D is unresolved. CDR3 length: 13 amino acids. Germline assignment: CDR1 SGHAT and CDR2 FQNNGV. V dropped 3 bases and J dropped 8 bases, with 10 bases sitting between them. The CDR3 DNA follows: TGTGCCAGCAGCTTTTTACCGGGGGAAAAACTGTTTTTT. Residues: CASSFLPGEKLFF.

The sample holds a few counts of this clonotype. This chain joins TRBV12-3 or TRBV12-4 and TRBJ2-7; no clear D gene. Trimming removed 10 bases from V and 3 bases from J, with 19 bases in between. The CDR3 is made up of 14 amino acids. The DNA for the CDR3 is TGTGCCACCTCCCCCGGAGTTCTGGGCTACGAGCAGTACTTC. Its translation: CATSPGVLGYEQYF.

Turning to this clonotype: Germline is not matched at one junction end, which may reflect a read error. The rearrangement links TRBV29-1 to TRBJ1-2; no clear D gene. CDR1 and CDR2 from the germline V gene are SQVTM and ANQGSEA. This CDR3 contains 13 residues. The CDR3 protein is CRVEVFGVNGYTF. Written as DNA, the CDR3 is TGCCGCGTTGAAGTGTTCGGGGTCAATGGCTACACCTTC.

This clonotype has a handful of counts. This sequence joins TRBV12-5 and TRBJ1-5, with D possibly being TRBD1 (5 bases). The V end lost 4 bases, the J end lost 3 bases, and 13 bases lay between the germline ends. CDR1 is LGHNT, CDR2 FRNRAP, per germline. The CDR3 sequence is 15 residues long. The CDR3 loop is CASGSDGHPNQPQHF. Here the CDR3 DNA reads TGTGCTAGTGGTTCGGACGGACACCCCAATCAGCCCCAGCATTTT.

Details on this clonotype: Relative to the germline gene, one junction end is altered; a read error may explain this. This chain uses TRBV15 with TRBJ2-3, with D unresolved. The CDR3 runs to 15 residues. Germline-derived CDR1 and CDR2 are LNHNV and YYDKDF (reference sequence). CDR3 amino acids: CATIRDGRPTYTQYF. CDR3 coding DNA: TGTGCCACCATCAGAGATGGACGCCCCACATATACGCAGTATTTT.

This clonotype was observed a handful of times. The chain has TRBV11-2 and TRBJ2-1, with 7 bases lining up with TRBD2. V lost 1 base and J lost 5; bases outside the gene matches: 5. The germline CDR1 and CDR2 sequences are SGHAT and FQNNGV. This CDR3 is built from 15 residues. The CDR3 spells CASSLVKGLNNEQFF. CDR3 DNA: TGTGCCAGCAGCTTAGTAAAGGGACTAAACAATGAGCAGTTCTTC.

A few counts support this clonotype. V usage is TRBV7-9 and J usage is TRBJ2-1; no clear D gene. Germline loops: CDR1 SEHNR, CDR2 FQNEAQ (reference sequence). Trimming removed 2 bases at V and 12 bases at J, with 14 bases between. The length of the CDR3 is 13 residues. The CDR3 here is CASSLLGRSGQFF. Here the CDR3 DNA reads TGTGCCAGCAGCTTATTGGGAAGGAGTGGGCAGTTCTTC.